The rows below give T cell receptor beta chains drawn from one sample of a study of cytomegalovirus exposure and HLA in healthy donors. Measured with immunoSEQ multiplex PCR; TCRdb has only the in-frame clones, and not every one. Of over 85,000 clones in the sample, 75% to 80% were seen once. Sample: PBMCs. The receptors shown here come from a female donor in good health and CMV-seronegative. Each CDR3 is given with its conserved first and last residue. Each record gives: clone size, V gene, J gene, D gene, CDR3 protein, CDR3 DNA. D genes are given only for firm matches. Expanded clones get a size class; other rows say once, few or many, or leave the size out.

abundance: -; v_gene: TRBV2; j_gene: TRBJ2-2; d_gene: TRBD2; CDR3aa: CASKLGLAGGTGELFF; CDR3nt: TGTGCCAGCAAATTGGGACTAGCGGGGGGCACCGGGGAGCTGTTTTTT
abundance: -; v_gene: TRBV7-2; j_gene: TRBJ2-1; d_gene: TRBD1; CDR3aa: CASSLVSTGQGYNEQFF; CDR3nt: TGTGCCAGCAGCTTAGTCTCAACGGGACAGGGGTACAATGAGCAGTTCTTC
abundance: -; v_gene: TRBV10-2; j_gene: TRBJ2-7; d_gene: -; CDR3aa: CASSSYEQYF; CDR3nt: TGCGCCAGCAGTTCCTACGAGCAGTACTTC
abundance: -; v_gene: TRBV6-4; j_gene: TRBJ2-1; d_gene: -; CDR3aa: CASMAGNEQFF; CDR3nt: TGTGCCAGCATGGCAGGCAATGAGCAGTTCTTC
abundance: -; v_gene: TRBV4-1; j_gene: TRBJ2-3; d_gene: -; CDR3aa: CASSRGQRASTDTQYF; CDR3nt: TGCGCCAGCAGCCGGGGCCAGCGGGCTAGCACAGATACGCAGTATTTT
abundance: few; v_gene: TRBV27; j_gene: TRBJ1-6; d_gene: -; CDR3aa: CASSPGQKSPLHF; CDR3nt: TGTGCCAGCAGCCCAGGGCAGAAATCACCCCTCCACTTT
abundance: -; v_gene: TRBV6-5; j_gene: TRBJ1-1; d_gene: -; CDR3aa: CASSYRGPTEAFF; CDR3nt: TGTGCCAGCAGTTACAGGGGCCCGACTGAAGCTTTCTTT
abundance: few; v_gene: TRBV6-5; j_gene: TRBJ1-2; d_gene: TRBD1; CDR3aa: CASRSTGGNYGYTF; CDR3nt: TGTGCCAGCAGATCCACAGGGGGGAACTATGGCTACACCTTC
abundance: -; v_gene: TRBV6-5; j_gene: TRBJ2-3; d_gene: TRBD2; CDR3aa: CATTAGDGTDTQYF; CDR3nt: TGTGCCACCACGGCGGGAGATGGAACAGATACGCAGTATTTT
abundance: -; v_gene: TRBV7-3; j_gene: TRBJ2-7; d_gene: -; CDR3aa: CASSLRTASMSEQYF; CDR3nt: TGTGCCAGCAGCTTACGGACAGCCTCTATGTCCGAGCAGTACTTC
abundance: -; v_gene: TRBV9; j_gene: TRBJ2-7; d_gene: -; CDR3aa: CASSVGGSYEQYF; CDR3nt: TGTGCCAGCAGCGTAGGAGGGTCCTACGAGCAGTACTTC
abundance: -; v_gene: TRBV7-3; j_gene: TRBJ2-2; d_gene: -; CDR3aa: CASSYLGQLTGELFF; CDR3nt: TGTGCCAGCAGCTACTTGGGACAACTCACCGGGGAGCTGTTTTTT
abundance: -; v_gene: TRBV6-5; j_gene: TRBJ2-1; d_gene: -; CDR3aa: CASSYFRTESDEQFF; CDR3nt: TGTGCCAGCAGTTACTTCCGGACAGAAAGCGATGAGCAGTTCTTC
abundance: -; v_gene: TRBV9; j_gene: TRBJ2-1; d_gene: TRBD2; CDR3aa: CASSSSSGGYEQFF; CDR3nt: TGTGCCAGCAGCTCCTCTAGCGGGGGCTATGAGCAGTTCTTC
abundance: -; v_gene: TRBV5-1; j_gene: TRBJ1-6; d_gene: TRBD1; CDR3aa: CASSARTGGPLHF; CDR3nt: TGCGCCAGCAGCGCCCGGACAGGGGGGCCCCTCCACTTT
abundance: -; v_gene: TRBV29-1; j_gene: TRBJ2-7; d_gene: -; CDR3aa: CSARDYEQYF; CDR3nt: TGCAGCGCAAGAGACTACGAGCAGTACTTC
abundance: -; v_gene: TRBV5-1; j_gene: TRBJ1-5; d_gene: -; CDR3aa: CASSLGGLSNQPQHF; CDR3nt: TGCGCCAGCAGCCTCGGAGGGCTTAGCAATCAGCCCCAGCATTTT
abundance: -; v_gene: TRBV5-5; j_gene: TRBJ1-5; d_gene: TRBD1; CDR3aa: CASSLATGDQPQHF; CDR3nt: TGTGCCAGCAGCTTGGCGACAGGGGATCAGCCCCAGCATTTT
abundance: -; v_gene: TRBV6-5; j_gene: TRBJ1-5; d_gene: -; CDR3aa: CASGEGQGMDQPQHF; CDR3nt: TGTGCCAGCGGGGAGGGGCAGGGTATGGATCAGCCCCAGCATTTT
abundance: -; v_gene: TRBV7-7; j_gene: TRBJ2-3; d_gene: -; CDR3aa: CASSRTGTDTQYF; CDR3nt: TGTGCTAGCAGCCGAACAGGGACAGATACGCAGTATTTT
abundance: -; v_gene: TRBV11-2; j_gene: TRBJ1-2; d_gene: TRBD1; CDR3aa: CASSPLKGTGFGYTF; CDR3nt: TGTGCCAGCAGCCCCTTGAAGGGGACAGGCTTTGGCTACACCTTC
abundance: -; v_gene: TRBV7-2; j_gene: TRBJ2-7; d_gene: TRBD2; CDR3aa: CASSFMSSGSRQYF; CDR3nt: TGTGCCAGCAGCTTCATGTCTAGCGGGAGCCGTCAGTACTTC
abundance: -; v_gene: TRBV12-5; j_gene: TRBJ2-1; d_gene: TRBD2; CDR3aa: CASGLAGGTYNEQFF; CDR3nt: TGTGCTAGTGGTCTAGCGGGAGGCACATACAATGAGCAGTTCTTC
abundance: once; v_gene: TRBV5-1; j_gene: TRBJ2-2; d_gene: TRBD1; CDR3aa: CASSLVAGGGTGELFF; CDR3nt: TGCGCCAGCAGCTTGGTGGCAGGGGGCGGCACCGGGGAGCTGTTTTTT
abundance: -; v_gene: TRBV23-1; j_gene: TRBJ1-2; d_gene: TRBD1; CDR3aa: CARQTGGLDGYTF; CDR3nt: TGCGCCAGACAAACAGGGGGCCTCGACGGCTACACCTTC
abundance: -; v_gene: TRBV28; j_gene: TRBJ1-4; d_gene: TRBD1; CDR3aa: CASRTGTGNEKLFF; CDR3nt: TGTGCCAGCAGGACCGGGACAGGAAATGAAAAACTGTTTTTT
abundance: -; v_gene: TRBV29-1; j_gene: TRBJ1-1; d_gene: -; CDR3aa: CSVANFGTEAFF; CDR3nt: TGCAGCGTTGCGAACTTCGGCACTGAAGCTTTCTTT
abundance: -; v_gene: TRBV5-1; j_gene: TRBJ2-2; d_gene: TRBD1; CDR3aa: CASSLEWTGGGELFF; CDR3nt: TGCGCCAGCAGCTTGGAGTGGACAGGGGGCGGGGAGCTGTTTTTT
abundance: -; v_gene: TRBV18; j_gene: TRBJ1-1; d_gene: -; CDR3aa: CASSPLTTGMNTEAFF; CDR3nt: TGTGCCAGCTCCCCACTCACGACAGGAATGAACACTGAAGCTTTCTTT
abundance: -; v_gene: TRBV7-8; j_gene: TRBJ1-5; d_gene: -; CDR3aa: CASSSKGIANNQPQHF; CDR3nt: TGTGCCAGCAGCTCAAAGGGGATCGCGAATAATCAGCCCCAGCATTTT
abundance: -; v_gene: TRBV7-2; j_gene: TRBJ2-7; d_gene: TRBD2; CDR3aa: CASSLAPSSSGGFYEQYF; CDR3nt: TGTGCCAGCAGCTTAGCCCCTTCCAGTAGCGGGGGGTTCTACGAGCAGTACTTC
abundance: -; v_gene: TRBV27; j_gene: TRBJ1-2; d_gene: TRBD1; CDR3aa: CASSLRAGQVLNYGYTF; CDR3nt: TGTGCCAGCAGTTTAAGGGCGGGACAGGTCCTTAACTATGGCTACACCTTC
abundance: -; v_gene: TRBV5-8; j_gene: TRBJ1-5; d_gene: -; CDR3aa: CASSLQGRVVGNQPQHF; CDR3nt: TGTGCCAGCAGCTTGCAGGGGCGGGTTGTGGGCAATCAGCCCCAGCATTTT
abundance: -; v_gene: TRBV2; j_gene: TRBJ1-2; d_gene: -; CDR3aa: CASSEYGGEILTYGYTF; CDR3nt: TGTGCCAGCAGTGAATATGGGGGGGAAATTTTAACCTATGGCTACACCTTC
abundance: once; v_gene: TRBV11-2; j_gene: TRBJ1-2; d_gene: TRBD1; CDR3aa: CASSFVTGTGYTF; CDR3nt: TGTGCCAGCAGCTTTGTGACAGGGACAGGCTACACCTTC
abundance: -; v_gene: TRBV9; j_gene: TRBJ1-2; d_gene: -; CDR3aa: CASSVLQGLGYTF; CDR3nt: TGTGCCAGCAGCGTACTACAGGGTTTGGGCTACACCTTC
abundance: -; v_gene: TRBV10-3; j_gene: TRBJ2-2; d_gene: -; CDR3aa: CAISGNTKGGELFF; CDR3nt: TGTGCCATATCCGGGAATACAAAGGGCGGGGAGCTGTTTTTT
abundance: -; v_gene: TRBV19; j_gene: TRBJ1-2; d_gene: TRBD1; CDR3aa: CASNHRTGLYGYTF; CDR3nt: TGTGCCAGTAACCACCGGACAGGGCTCTATGGCTACACCTTC
abundance: -; v_gene: TRBV5-1; j_gene: TRBJ2-7; d_gene: TRBD2; CDR3aa: CASRIAGGAGEQYF; CDR3nt: TGCGCCAGCAGGATAGCGGGGGGAGCCGGCGAGCAGTACTTC
abundance: -; v_gene: TRBV6-1; j_gene: TRBJ1-2; d_gene: -; CDR3aa: CASSGNFRGGYTF; CDR3nt: TGTGCCAGCTCCGGGAATTTCCGTGGAGGCTACACCTTC
abundance: -; v_gene: TRBV7-9; j_gene: TRBJ1-4; d_gene: -; CDR3aa: CASSGLGGTNEKLFF; CDR3nt: TGTGCCAGCAGCGGCCTTGGGGGGACTAATGAAAAACTGTTTTTT
abundance: -; v_gene: TRBV19; j_gene: TRBJ2-4; d_gene: TRBD2; CDR3aa: CASSIGGLAGQNIQYF; CDR3nt: TGTGCCAGTAGTATAGGCGGCCTAGCGGGGCAAAACATTCAGTACTTC
abundance: -; v_gene: TRBV7-9; j_gene: TRBJ1-1; d_gene: -; CDR3aa: CASSFNSRTEAFF; CDR3nt: TGTGCCAGCAGCTTTAATAGTCGCACTGAAGCTTTCTTT
abundance: few; v_gene: TRBV7-9; j_gene: TRBJ1-2; d_gene: -; CDR3aa: CASSGIQGSGYTF; CDR3nt: TGTGCCAGCAGCGGCATCCAGGGATCTGGCTACACCTTC
abundance: -; v_gene: TRBV7-2; j_gene: TRBJ2-5; d_gene: TRBD2; CDR3aa: CASSGTSGSGETQYF; CDR3nt: TGTGCCAGCAGCGGGACTAGCGGGAGTGGAGAGACCCAGTACTTC
abundance: -; v_gene: TRBV2; j_gene: TRBJ2-1; d_gene: -; CDR3aa: CASRRGGDNEQFF; CDR3nt: TGTGCCAGCCGTAGGGGGGGGGACAATGAGCAGTTCTTC